Listed below are T cell receptor beta chains from one sample, sequenced in a study of T-cell memory formation after mild COVID-19. TCRdb independently ran MiXCR on the 5' RACE reads; one entry per CDR3 protein. The sample includes about 210,000 distinct CDR3 sequences, about 10% of them seen just once. The specimen was PBMCs or a T cell subset sorted from them (not recorded which). These receptors were taken from a young man who had mild COVID-19 (a few samples of this study predate the infection). Cell type and time point are not known. The CDR3 runs from the conserved cysteine through the conserved F or W. The D gene is left open where the match is weak. Size is stated for part of the rows, as once, few or many counts, or as a class when the clone is expanded.

d_gene: TRBD1
j_gene: TRBJ1-1
v_gene: TRBV6-5
abundance: NA
CDR3nt: TGTGCCAGCAGTTATTTGGGACAGGGAAAGAACACTGAAGCTTTCTTT
CDR3aa: CASSYLGQGKNTEAFF

d_gene: NA
j_gene: TRBJ2-1
v_gene: TRBV5-5
abundance: many
CDR3nt: TGTGCCAGCAGCTCCGGTCTGGGGGGGCATATCGATGAGCAGTTCTTC
CDR3aa: CASSSGLGGHIDEQFF

d_gene: NA
j_gene: TRBJ1-1
v_gene: TRBV7-2
abundance: NA
CDR3nt: TGTGCCAGCAGCTTACGCGGACCCCGGGCTTTCTTT
CDR3aa: CASSLRGPRAFF

d_gene: NA
j_gene: TRBJ2-1
v_gene: TRBV12-3/TRBV12-4
abundance: few
CDR3nt: TGTGCCAGCAGTAACGACCCCTCGGGGGGCGCCTACAATGAGCAGTTCTTC
CDR3aa: CASSNDPSGGAYNEQFF

d_gene: NA
j_gene: TRBJ2-2
v_gene: TRBV5-1
abundance: NA
CDR3nt: TGCGCCAGCAGCTTGGTTTCAGGGAGCAGCACCGGGGAGCTGTTTTTT
CDR3aa: CASSLVSGSSTGELFF

d_gene: NA
j_gene: TRBJ2-2
v_gene: TRBV7-2
abundance: few
CDR3nt: TGTGCCAGCAGCCGAGCGAGGGCGGCCGGGGAGCTGTTTTTT
CDR3aa: CASSRARAAGELFF

d_gene: NA
j_gene: TRBJ1-2
v_gene: TRBV4-3
abundance: few
CDR3nt: TGCGCCAGCAGCCTTTCGGGATCAGGGGCCAGCTATGGCTACACCTTC
CDR3aa: CASSLSGSGASYGYTF

d_gene: NA
j_gene: TRBJ1-2
v_gene: TRBV27
abundance: few
CDR3nt: TGTGCCAGCAGTTTATACAGATCCTATGGCTACACCTTC
CDR3aa: CASSLYRSYGYTF

d_gene: NA
j_gene: TRBJ1-5
v_gene: TRBV12-3/TRBV12-4
abundance: few
CDR3nt: TGTGCCAGCAGTTCTCCTACTACGGGCGGTGGCTCCCAGCATTTT
CDR3aa: CASSSPTTGGGSQHF

d_gene: TRBD1
j_gene: TRBJ1-5
v_gene: TRBV4-3
abundance: few
CDR3nt: TGCGCCAGCAGCCAAGAGGTCGGGCAGGGGGGGCAGCCCCAGCATTTT
CDR3aa: CASSQEVGQGGQPQHF

d_gene: TRBD1
j_gene: TRBJ1-2
v_gene: TRBV11-2
abundance: NA
CDR3nt: TGTGCCAGCAGGAAAGGGACAGGGGGTTATGGCTACACCTTC
CDR3aa: CASRKGTGGYGYTF

d_gene: TRBD1
j_gene: TRBJ2-4
v_gene: TRBV28
abundance: NA
CDR3nt: TGTGCCAGCAGTTTAGGGACAGTCAGGAACATTCAGTACTTC
CDR3aa: CASSLGTVRNIQYF

d_gene: NA
j_gene: TRBJ2-2
v_gene: TRBV7-9
abundance: NA
CDR3nt: TGTGCCAGCAGCACTGGACAGCGAACGAACACCGGGGAGCTGTTTTTT
CDR3aa: CASSTGQRTNTGELFF

d_gene: NA
j_gene: TRBJ2-7
v_gene: TRBV11-2
abundance: few
CDR3nt: TGTGCCAGCAGCTTAGGAGGGGGGGTAAGCTCCTACGAGCAGTACTTC
CDR3aa: CASSLGGGVSSYEQYF

d_gene: NA
j_gene: TRBJ1-5
v_gene: TRBV18
abundance: few
CDR3nt: TGTGCCAGCTCACCTCTCCGAGGGAACCAGCCCCAGCATTTT
CDR3aa: CASSPLRGNQPQHF

d_gene: NA
j_gene: TRBJ2-2
v_gene: TRBV6-5
abundance: many
CDR3nt: TGTGCCAGCTACGTACAGAACACCGGGGAGCTGTTTTTT
CDR3aa: CASYVQNTGELFF

d_gene: NA
j_gene: TRBJ1-1
v_gene: TRBV12-3/TRBV12-4
abundance: NA
CDR3nt: TGTGCCAGCAGTTTGCGGGGGAAGCCTGAAGCTTTCTTT
CDR3aa: CASSLRGKPEAFF

d_gene: NA
j_gene: TRBJ1-6
v_gene: TRBV5-6
abundance: few
CDR3nt: TGTGCCAGCAGCTTGGGAGGGATAAGCTCCTATAATTCACCCCTCCACTTT
CDR3aa: CASSLGGISSYNSPLHF

d_gene: NA
j_gene: TRBJ2-5
v_gene: TRBV5-1
abundance: few
CDR3nt: TGCGCCAGCAGCCTCTGGACGGAGCAAGAGACCCAGTACTTC
CDR3aa: CASSLWTEQETQYF

d_gene: TRBD1
j_gene: TRBJ2-7
v_gene: TRBV5-4
abundance: NA
CDR3nt: TGTGCCAGCACCTGGGACAGGGTCGGCGAGCAGTACTTC
CDR3aa: CASTWDRVGEQYF

d_gene: NA
j_gene: TRBJ1-4
v_gene: TRBV15
abundance: few
CDR3nt: TGTGCCACCAGCATTCGCAGGGAAGGACTGTTTTTT
CDR3aa: CATSIRREGLFF

d_gene: NA
j_gene: TRBJ2-5
v_gene: TRBV14
abundance: many
CDR3nt: TGTGCCAGCAGCCTAACAAGGAGTTCTCAGGAGACCCAGTACTTC
CDR3aa: CASSLTRSSQETQYF

d_gene: NA
j_gene: TRBJ1-3
v_gene: TRBV29-1
abundance: NA
CDR3nt: TGCAGCGTCCGGACAGCTGGAAACACCATATATTTT
CDR3aa: CSVRTAGNTIYF

d_gene: NA
j_gene: TRBJ1-5
v_gene: TRBV2
abundance: many
CDR3nt: TGTGCCAGCAAACTGTACAATCAGCCCCAGCATTTT
CDR3aa: CASKLYNQPQHF

d_gene: TRBD1
j_gene: TRBJ2-3
v_gene: TRBV12-3/TRBV12-4
abundance: many
CDR3nt: TGTGCCAGCAGTAGGACAGGGGCAGATACGCAGTATTTT
CDR3aa: CASSRTGADTQYF

d_gene: NA
j_gene: TRBJ2-1
v_gene: TRBV9
abundance: NA
CDR3nt: TGTGCCAGCAGCGTAGTACCTTTGGAGGATGAGCAGTTCTTC
CDR3aa: CASSVVPLEDEQFF

d_gene: NA
j_gene: TRBJ2-3
v_gene: TRBV5-8
abundance: many
CDR3nt: TGTGCCAGCAGCCGTAGCGCAGATACGCAGTATTTT
CDR3aa: CASSRSADTQYF

d_gene: NA
j_gene: TRBJ2-7
v_gene: TRBV6-6
abundance: NA
CDR3nt: TGTGCCAGCAGTCCAGACCGGCGGGGGCTGGGGGAGCAGTACTTC
CDR3aa: CASSPDRRGLGEQYF

d_gene: NA
j_gene: TRBJ1-5
v_gene: TRBV25-1
abundance: few
CDR3nt: TGTGCCAGCAGTGAAATGGGGGGCCGCGGTCAGCCCCAGCATTTT
CDR3aa: CASSEMGGRGQPQHF

d_gene: NA
j_gene: TRBJ2-1
v_gene: TRBV19
abundance: many
CDR3nt: TGTGCCAGTAGTGCCCGGGACTGGCCCATGGAGCAGTTCTTC
CDR3aa: CASSARDWPMEQFF

d_gene: NA
j_gene: TRBJ2-7
v_gene: TRBV7-2
abundance: NA
CDR3nt: TGTGCCAGCAGCTCCAGGGACGTAACAATGGTCGAGCAGTACTTC
CDR3aa: CASSSRDVTMVEQYF

d_gene: TRBD1
j_gene: TRBJ2-5
v_gene: TRBV4-2
abundance: few
CDR3nt: TGTGCCAGCAGCCAAGCCCCGACAGGGGGAACGGAGACCCAGTACTTC
CDR3aa: CASSQAPTGGTETQYF

d_gene: NA
j_gene: TRBJ2-3
v_gene: TRBV11-2
abundance: few
CDR3nt: TGTGCCAGCAGCTTAAGTTCCCCCGGGTGGGATACGCAGTATTTT
CDR3aa: CASSLSSPGWDTQYF

d_gene: TRBD2
j_gene: TRBJ2-3
v_gene: TRBV5-1
abundance: few
CDR3nt: TGCGCCAGCAGCTTGGTTCCGCGGGGGGGCCCAGATACGCAGTATTTT
CDR3aa: CASSLVPRGGPDTQYF

d_gene: TRBD2
j_gene: TRBJ2-5
v_gene: TRBV11-2
abundance: few
CDR3nt: TGTGCCAGCAGCTACGTACTAGCGGGGGAAGAGACCCAGTACTTC
CDR3aa: CASSYVLAGEETQYF

d_gene: TRBD2
j_gene: TRBJ2-5
v_gene: TRBV20-1
abundance: NA
CDR3nt: TGCAGTGCACCTACTAGCGGGGTGGAGACCCAGTACTTC
CDR3aa: CSAPTSGVETQYF

d_gene: NA
j_gene: TRBJ1-2
v_gene: TRBV5-1
abundance: NA
CDR3nt: TGCGCCAGCAGCTTGGAAACGGATGTTAGCTATGGCTACACCTTC
CDR3aa: CASSLETDVSYGYTF

d_gene: NA
j_gene: TRBJ2-3
v_gene: TRBV7-9
abundance: many
CDR3nt: TGTGCCAGCAGCTTTTCCGACGGCACAGATACGCAGTATTTT
CDR3aa: CASSFSDGTDTQYF

d_gene: TRBD2
j_gene: TRBJ2-2
v_gene: TRBV5-4
abundance: many
CDR3nt: TGTGCCAGCAGCTTAGCGGGGGAAATCGGGGAGCTGTTTTTT
CDR3aa: CASSLAGEIGELFF

d_gene: NA
j_gene: TRBJ2-1
v_gene: TRBV7-2
abundance: NA
CDR3nt: TGTGCCAGCAGCTTTTCAAATACCTACAATGAGCAGTTCTTC
CDR3aa: CASSFSNTYNEQFF

d_gene: TRBD1
j_gene: TRBJ2-2
v_gene: TRBV5-1
abundance: many
CDR3nt: TGCGCCAGCAGCTCCCAGGGGGCCGGGGAGCTGTTTTTT
CDR3aa: CASSSQGAGELFF

d_gene: NA
j_gene: TRBJ1-5
v_gene: TRBV6-5
abundance: many
CDR3nt: TGTGCCAGCAGTTCTAGAGGTCCCCAAAGCAATCAGCCCCAGCATTTT
CDR3aa: CASSSRGPQSNQPQHF

d_gene: NA
j_gene: TRBJ1-2
v_gene: TRBV7-2
abundance: few
CDR3nt: TGTGCCAGCAGCTTATCGATCACAACAGGGCGCTCCGGATACGGCTACACCTTC
CDR3aa: CASSLSITTGRSGYGYTF

d_gene: TRBD1
j_gene: TRBJ2-1
v_gene: TRBV7-6
abundance: few
CDR3nt: TGTGCCAGCAGCTTAGTTCCTAGGGGGCCGAGTGAGCAGTTCTTC
CDR3aa: CASSLVPRGPSEQFF

d_gene: NA
j_gene: TRBJ2-3
v_gene: TRBV28
abundance: few
CDR3nt: TGTGCCAGCAGGGTTCCAGGGGCAGATACGCAGTATTTT
CDR3aa: CASRVPGADTQYF

d_gene: NA
j_gene: TRBJ1-2
v_gene: TRBV4-2
abundance: NA
CDR3nt: TGTGCCAGCAGCCAAGATCCTCAGGAAAACTATGGCTACACCTTC
CDR3aa: CASSQDPQENYGYTF

d_gene: NA
j_gene: TRBJ2-1
v_gene: TRBV6-2/TRBV6-3
abundance: NA
CDR3nt: TGTGCCAGCAGAACCAATCCGGGGAAAAGCGGAGGGTATGAGCAGTTCTTC
CDR3aa: CASRTNPGKSGGYEQFF

d_gene: TRBD2
j_gene: TRBJ2-7
v_gene: TRBV6-2/TRBV6-3
abundance: NA
CDR3nt: TGTGCCAGCAGTTACTCGATGGGGAGGGCCTACGAGCAGTACTTC
CDR3aa: CASSYSMGRAYEQYF

d_gene: NA
j_gene: TRBJ2-3
v_gene: TRBV20-1
abundance: NA
CDR3nt: TGCAGTGCTAGAGATGTGAGGAGGGGGACGGATACGCAGTATTTT
CDR3aa: CSARDVRRGTDTQYF

d_gene: NA
j_gene: TRBJ2-2
v_gene: TRBV9
abundance: NA
CDR3nt: TGTGCCAGCAGCGTTCTGTACTACGCGAACACCGGGGAGCTGTTTTTT
CDR3aa: CASSVLYYANTGELFF

d_gene: TRBD1
j_gene: TRBJ1-2
v_gene: TRBV24-1
abundance: NA
CDR3nt: TGTGCCACCAGTGAACATAACCCGACAGGGCCAGGGGACTATGGCTACACCTTC
CDR3aa: CATSEHNPTGPGDYGYTF

d_gene: TRBD2
j_gene: TRBJ2-3
v_gene: TRBV9
abundance: few
CDR3nt: TGTGCCAGCAGCGTCGAAGCGGGGGGCCCCCATACGCAGTATTTT
CDR3aa: CASSVEAGGPHTQYF

d_gene: NA
j_gene: TRBJ2-4
v_gene: TRBV4-1
abundance: NA
CDR3nt: TGCGCCAGCAGCTCAACGGATGCAAAAAACATTCAGTACTTC
CDR3aa: CASSSTDAKNIQYF

d_gene: TRBD1
j_gene: TRBJ1-5
v_gene: TRBV12-3/TRBV12-4
abundance: NA
CDR3nt: TGTGCCAGCAGCCCTGGACAGGCCCGCGAGCCCCAGCATTTT
CDR3aa: CASSPGQAREPQHF

d_gene: NA
j_gene: TRBJ2-2
v_gene: TRBV7-9
abundance: many
CDR3nt: TGTGCCAGCTTCCCAGACAGTAACACCGGGGAGCTGTTTTTT
CDR3aa: CASFPDSNTGELFF

d_gene: NA
j_gene: TRBJ2-3
v_gene: TRBV5-1
abundance: many
CDR3nt: TGCGCCAGCAGCTTGGAACCCAGCACAGATACGCAGTATTTT
CDR3aa: CASSLEPSTDTQYF

d_gene: NA
j_gene: TRBJ2-5
v_gene: TRBV7-9
abundance: many
CDR3nt: TGTGCCAGCAGCCCCGAGGCGACCCAGTACTTC
CDR3aa: CASSPEATQYF

d_gene: TRBD2
j_gene: TRBJ2-3
v_gene: TRBV5-4
abundance: few
CDR3nt: TGTGCCAGCAGCTTAGAGCGGGGGGGCCTCGGGTATTTT
CDR3aa: CASSLERGGLGYF

d_gene: TRBD1
j_gene: TRBJ1-1
v_gene: TRBV6-6
abundance: NA
CDR3nt: TGTGCCAGCAGTCCCGTTTCGACAGGGGACCCCGTAGCTTTCTTT
CDR3aa: CASSPVSTGDPVAFF